Listed here is a single TCR beta chain. CDR1 and CDR2 from the germline V gene are SGHTA and FQGTGA. V trimming: 4 bases; J trimming: 9 bases; junction bases outside the gene matches: 12. The CDR3 extends over 15 amino acids. In the original analysis: For nucleated cells, counts were estimated from reference gene primer amplification. Using immunoSEQ multiplex PCR, the repertoire was profiled, and TCRdb retains in-frame clones only, with some absent. The V and J calls and clone size come from that table; D and trimming were worked out from the DNA. The data show approximately 210,000 clones, approximately 88% seen once. These data come from a study of blood T cell repertoires in COVID-19.

The sequence was collected from a young woman who had recovered from COVID-19. The specimen sequenced was PBMCs or T cells enriched from blood (not recorded which). The chain has TRBV7-3 and TRBJ2-1, with 7 bases matching TRBD1. CDR3 DNA sequence: TGTGCCAGCAGCTCCTTGACAGGGATAGAAGGTGAGCAGTTCTTC. This gives the protein CASSSLTGIEGEQFF.